The clone carrying this TCR beta chain was recorded many times. The protocol attached unique molecular identifiers to individual cDNA molecules. TCRdb recomputed calls from the 5' RACE reads with MiXCR, one row per CDR3 protein. This table has tens of thousands of distinct CDR3 sequences, around 9% appearing once. The sample belongs to a study of early T cells in non-severe SARS-CoV-2 infection. Study context: Bulk RNA isolated from unsorted whole blood underwent sequencing; chains were not paired.

Losses at the gene ends were 4 bases for V and 8 bases for J; bases not matched to a gene: 6. This CDR3 comprises 13 residues. The sequencing input was whole blood. The V gene is TRBV12-3 or TRBV12-4, the J gene TRBJ1-2; TRBD1 matches 8 bases. The sequence was collected from an adult who was a healthcare worker with PCR-confirmed SARS-CoV-2 infection or an uninfected control (not recorded which). The CDR3 loop reads CASSSTGEGGYTF. DNA for the CDR3: TGTGCCAGCAGTTCGACAGGGGAAGGAGGCTACACCTTC.